The present TCR beta chain was sequenced within a study of blood T cells in healthy people across ages. General study findings and limits: The recorded TCR beta diversity per million T cells decreased in a roughly linear manner with age.

Through a sample-barcoded 5' primer and a J-beta primer mix, a second PCR was run for roughly 6 to 12 cycles. TCRdb processed the 5' RACE reads anew with MiXCR; each CDR3 protein has one entry. This sample carries about 640,000 distinct CDR3 sequences, 58% of them seen once, and the ten largest clones take over 35%. The CDR3 is 12 amino acids. CDR1 and CDR2 from the germline V gene are SGHRS and YFSETQ. A remark on this clonotype: Its antigen is not known.

The TCR was taken from a man in his sixties in good health. This sequence joins TRBV5-1 and TRBJ2-7, with D hard to call. The J call could be wrong; TRBJ2-5 is a better fit for the DNA end. Input material: blood. CDR3 sequence (DNA): TGCGCCAGCAGAGAACCACAAGAGACCCAGTACTTC. Its translation: CASREPQETQYF.